Reported below is one T cell receptor (beta chain). The antigen remains unidentified. This entry is derived from a study of T-cell memory formation after mild COVID-19. Study information: Clusters were largely donor specific.

General study findings and limits: Whereas later expanders leaned CD4+, clones contracting day 15 to 85 showed a balanced CD4/CD8 makeup. CD8+ contracting clones occupied EMRA, while CD4+ ones occupied mainly CM and EM.

In germline, CDR1 is MNHEY, CDR2 SVGEGT. This CDR3 comprises 14 residues. V lost 7 bases, J lost 4 bases, and 16 bases lay in between. 5'RACE with constant-segment primers yielded barcoded, UMI-tagged TCR alpha and TCR beta cDNA libraries. One entry per CDR3 protein results from TCRdb running MiXCR on the 5' RACE reads. The sample holds about 430,000 distinct CDR3 sequences, roughly 26% seen once. Sample: PBMCs or a T cell subset sorted from them (not recorded which). The rearrangement links TRBV6-2 or TRBV6-3 to TRBJ2-5; TRBD2 might be the D (6 bases). This TCR derives from an adult woman who had mild COVID-19 (a few samples of this study predate the infection). Cell type and time point are not known. CDR3 nucleotides: TGTGCCAGCATGGGACTCCAGGTGGGAGAGACCCAGTACTTC. This gives the protein CASMGLQVGETQYF.